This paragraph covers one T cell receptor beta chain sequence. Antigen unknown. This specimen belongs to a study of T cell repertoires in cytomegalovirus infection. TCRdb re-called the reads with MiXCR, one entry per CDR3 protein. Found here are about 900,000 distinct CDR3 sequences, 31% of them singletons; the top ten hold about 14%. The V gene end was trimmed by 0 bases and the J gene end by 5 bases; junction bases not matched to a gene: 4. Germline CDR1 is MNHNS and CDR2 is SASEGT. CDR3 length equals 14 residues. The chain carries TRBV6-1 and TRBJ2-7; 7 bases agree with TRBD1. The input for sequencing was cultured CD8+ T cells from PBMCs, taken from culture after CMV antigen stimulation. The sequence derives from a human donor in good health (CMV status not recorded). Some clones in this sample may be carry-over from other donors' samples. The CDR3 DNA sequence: TGTGCCAGCAGTGAAGCGCGAGACAGGGACGAGCAGTACTTC. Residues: CASSEARDRDEQYF.